This is a list of T cell receptor beta chains from one sample in a study of CD8 T cells in Susac syndrome. TCRdb reprocessed the immunoSEQ multiplex PCR reads with MiXCR, giving one entry per CDR3 protein. The table lists tens of thousands of distinct CDR3 sequences, 91% of them singletons. The sample consisted of CD8+ T cells from PBMCs. These receptors were obtained from a human donor with multiple sclerosis. Each CDR3 is given with its conserved first and last residue. Fields, in order: J gene, clone size, D gene, V gene, CDR3 protein, CDR3 DNA. D genes are given only for firm matches. Expanded clones are given a class, and other clones once, few, many or no size at all.

TRBJ1-1	.	.	TRBV5-6	CASSLASQGEAFF	TGTGCCAGCAGCTTGGCGTCGCAAGGTGAAGCTTTCTTT
TRBJ1-5	.	.	TRBV19	CASSIRGAGQPQHF	TGTGCCAGTAGTATACGGGGGGCAGGTCAGCCCCAGCATTTT
TRBJ2-7	.	TRBD1	TRBV4-3	CASSQDPDRRGEQYF	TGCGCCAGCAGCCAAGATCCGGACAGGCGTGGCGAGCAGTACTTC
TRBJ2-4	.	.	TRBV3-1	CASSQGKGGQNIQYF	TGTGCCAGCAGCCAAGGGAAAGGGGGTCAAAACATTCAGTACTTC
TRBJ2-7	few	TRBD2	TRBV4-3	CASSQVPYSGSSYEQYF	TGCGCCAGCAGCCAAGTCCCATATAGCGGGAGTTCGTACGAGCAGTACTTC
TRBJ2-3	.	.	TRBV20-1	CSASPQFQDTQYF	TGCAGTGCTAGTCCACAGTTCCAAGATACGCAGTATTTT
TRBJ2-3	.	TRBD2	TRBV5-4	CASAKAGGPPDTQYF	TGTGCCAGCGCGAAGGCGGGAGGGCCCCCAGATACGCAGTATTTT
TRBJ1-4	.	.	TRBV6-6	CASSLASQSKNEKLFF	TGTGCCAGCAGTTTGGCCAGCCAAAGCAAAAATGAAAAACTGTTTTTT
TRBJ2-6	medium-sized	TRBD2	TRBV7-2	CASSRRGGRTGANVLTF	TGTGCCAGCAGCCGGCGGGGGGGGCGGACTGGGGCCAACGTCCTGACTTTC
TRBJ1-6	.	.	TRBV30	CAWSAPERGNSPLHF	TGTGCCTGGAGTGCACCGGAACGGGGTAATTCACCCCTCCACTTT
TRBJ2-1	.	.	TRBV6-5	CASSSGSYNEQFF	TGTGCCAGCAGTTCGGGCTCCTACAATGAGCAGTTCTTC
TRBJ2-7	.	TRBD1	TRBV20-1	CSARDRDRRYEQYF	TGCAGTGCTAGAGACCGGGACAGGCGTTACGAGCAGTACTTC
TRBJ1-1	few	.	TRBV7-3	CASSLGTSGTEAFF	TGTGCCAGCAGCCTGGGGACGTCGGGCACTGAAGCTTTCTTT
TRBJ2-3	.	.	TRBV18	CASSTEDTQYF	TGTGCCAGCTCCACAGAAGATACGCAGTATTTT
TRBJ1-1	once	.	TRBV5-6	CASSFLGTLNTEAFF	TGTGCCAGCAGCTTCCTGGGGACATTGAACACTGAAGCTTTCTTT
TRBJ2-7	.	.	TRBV9	CASSVAGTDPEQYF	TGTGCCAGCAGCGTAGCTGGAACAGATCCCGAGCAGTACTTC
TRBJ1-1	.	.	TRBV2	CASGWEEQAFF	TGTGCCAGCGGATGGGAGGAGCAAGCTTTCTTT
TRBJ2-5	.	.	TRBV9	CASSVAGETQYF	TGTGCCAGCAGCGTGGCGGGAGAGACCCAGTACTTC
TRBJ1-2	.	.	TRBV12-3/TRBV12-4	CASSLRGRAYYGYTF	TGTGCCAGCAGTTTAAGAGGGCGGGCTTACTATGGCTACACCTTC
TRBJ2-5	.	.	TRBV2	CASEPTSQYF	TGTGCCAGCGAGCCAACTTCCCAGTACTTC
TRBJ2-5	.	.	TRBV10-3	CAISESAETQYF	TGTGCCATCAGTGAGTCTGCCGAGACCCAGTACTTC
TRBJ1-1	.	.	TRBV7-9	CASSGGVNTEAFF	TGTGCCAGCAGTGGGGGCGTGAACACTGAAGCTTTCTTT
TRBJ2-7	.	.	TRBV2	CASSNRRAGTEQYF	TGTGCCAGCAGTAACCGACGCGCGGGGACCGAGCAGTACTTC
TRBJ2-1	.	TRBD2	TRBV9	CASSGPGTRGDEQFF	TGTGCCAGCAGCGGACCCGGGACTAGAGGAGATGAGCAGTTCTTC
TRBJ2-1	.	.	TRBV4-2	CASSQEEGEQFF	TGTGCCAGCAGCCAAGAAGAAGGTGAGCAGTTCTTC
TRBJ2-2	.	.	TRBV30	CAWSVDSFVRELFF	TGTGCCTGGAGTGTAGACTCCTTTGTCAGGGAGCTGTTTTTT
TRBJ1-1	.	.	TRBV6-5	CASTAGTEAFF	TGTGCCAGCACGGCGGGTACTGAAGCTTTCTTT
TRBJ2-3	.	TRBD2	TRBV13	CASSSGLAGTTDTQYF	TGTGCCAGCAGCTCGGGACTAGCGGGGACGACAGATACGCAGTATTTT
TRBJ1-4	.	TRBD1	TRBV12-3/TRBV12-4	CASSTTYRGTGEKLFF	TGTGCCAGCAGTACAACCTACAGGGGCACGGGTGAAAAACTGTTTTTT
TRBJ1-6	.	.	TRBV6-5	CASSYGSGLRDNSPLHF	TGTGCCAGCAGTTATGGATCAGGGTTAAGGGATAATTCACCCCTCCACTTT
TRBJ2-1	.	.	TRBV5-1	CASSDSGYDEQFF	TGCGCCAGCAGCGACTCGGGGTACGATGAGCAGTTCTTC
TRBJ1-1	.	TRBD1	TRBV5-1	CASSPQDRGSTEAFF	TGCGCCAGCAGCCCCCAAGACAGGGGGTCCACTGAAGCTTTCTTT
TRBJ2-2	.	.	TRBV9	CASSVEGGLNTGELFF	TGTGCCAGCAGCGTCGAGGGGGGCTTGAACACCGGGGAGCTGTTTTTT